The sample holds a few counts of the clone carrying this T cell receptor beta chain. The authors ran a second PCR of about 7 to 11 cycles using a sample-barcoded 5' primer and a J-beta primer mix. TCRdb processed the 5' RACE reads anew with MiXCR; each CDR3 protein has one entry. The data show 1.5 million to 2 million distinct CDR3 sequences, with around 42% seen just once and approximately 22% held by the top ten. These data belong to a study of blood T cells in healthy people across ages. The length of the CDR3 is 13 residues. Trimming shortened V by 6 bases and J by 0 bases, and 10 bases separated the two germline ends. The germline V gene encodes CDR1 SQVTM and CDR2 ANQGSEA.

The material sequenced was blood. The clonotype originates from a human donor in good health. The chain joins TRBV29-1 to TRBJ2-3, with D possibly being TRBD2 (5 bases). The CDR3 DNA follows: TGCAGCGTCCTGACGGGGAGCACAGATACGCAGTATTTT. It encodes CSVLTGSTDTQYF.